The sequence of this TCR beta chain was determined in a study of blood T cell repertoires in COVID-19. Germline V CDR1 and CDR2: SGHKS, YYEKEE (reference sequence). CDR3 size: 14 residues. Trimming cost V 4 bases and J 4 bases, with 14 bases left between them. The study counted Cohort 3 donors as recovered given two negative PCRs, clearance, or symptom resolution. This clone is a singleton in its sample. The protocol was immunoSEQ multiplex PCR, while the TCRdb copy is restricted to in-frame clones and leaves out a portion. Among about 160,000 clones, under 90% were seen once, and the ten largest hold approximately 3.6%.

Material: PBMCs or T cells enriched from blood (not recorded which). This clonotype originated in a woman aged 60 to 75 who had recovered from COVID-19. The chain links TRBV5-5 to TRBJ2-5; maybe TRBD2 (5 bases). The CDR3 DNA reads as TGTGCCAGCAGCGAGAGGGTAGGAGGAGAGACCCAGTACTTC. Translated, it gives CASSERVGGETQYF.